Detailed here is one T cell receptor beta chain. Its antigen is not known. These data originate in a study of memory CD4+ T cells and cytomegalovirus serostatus. The study, taken as a whole, reports: The CMV-associated TCR signature appears largely within the CD4+ memory repertoire.

Single viable CD3+CD4+CD8-CD45RO+ cells were sorted as the memory CD4+ T cells. After thawing, CD4+ T cells were positively selected. In the source study's methods: Out-of-frame sequences were removed, leaving roughly 2.1 million distinct TCRbeta sequences. Here immunoSEQ multiplex PCR was the method, and the copy in TCRdb shows in-frame clones only, minus some. V and J calls and clone size are as listed in that table; D and trimming were resolved from the DNA. There are under 80,000 clones in the sample; approximately 78% occur only once, and more than 0.8% lies in the top ten. The germline CDR1 and CDR2 sequences are SGHRS and YFSETQ. V lost 0 bases to trimming and J lost 0 bases, with 9 bases between them. This CDR3 has 15 residues.

What was sequenced was memory CD4+ T cells from blood. The chain joins TRBV5-1 to TRBJ2-5; D is unresolved. The receptor was derived from an adult in good health and CMV-seronegative. CDR3 sequence reads: CASSLEPANQETQYF. As DNA, the CDR3 is TGCGCCAGCAGCTTGGAACCGGCTAACCAAGAGACCCAGTACTTC.